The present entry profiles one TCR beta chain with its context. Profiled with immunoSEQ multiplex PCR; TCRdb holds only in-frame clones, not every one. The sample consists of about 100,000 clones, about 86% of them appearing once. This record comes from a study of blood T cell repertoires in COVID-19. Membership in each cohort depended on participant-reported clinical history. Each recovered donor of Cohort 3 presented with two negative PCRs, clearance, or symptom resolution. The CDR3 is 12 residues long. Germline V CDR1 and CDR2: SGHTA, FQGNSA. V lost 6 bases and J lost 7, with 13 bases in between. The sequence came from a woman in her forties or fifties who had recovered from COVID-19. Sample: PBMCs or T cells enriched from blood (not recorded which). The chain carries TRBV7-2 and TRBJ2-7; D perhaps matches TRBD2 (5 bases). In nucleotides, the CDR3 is TGTGCCAGCAGTCCGGACGGGGATGAGCAGTACTTC. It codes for CASSPDGDEQYF.